This TCR beta chain derives from a study of CD8+CD57+ T cells in acquired aplastic anemia. On the study more broadly: The mean DNA yield obtained from sorted CD4+ and CD8+ cells came to 3.2 ug. Among healthy donors, CD4+ cells averaged about 10 million reads. Overall study findings and caveats: Controls did not differ significantly from patients in CD8+ Simpson's diversity. The study identified almost 30 CD8+ CDR3 sequences shared by patients and controls.

J was trimmed by 0 bases and V by 5 bases; bases with no gene match: 5. The CDR3 is 17 amino acids. The germline V gene has CDR1 SEHNR and CDR2 FQNEAQ (reference sequence). This clonotype is a singleton in its sample. Its antigen is undetermined. Genomic DNA constituted the template upon which TCR beta VDJ and CDR3 profiling was performed. Via MiXCR, TCRdb re-called the reads, giving one row per CDR3 protein. The repertoire holds 400,000 to 450,000 distinct CDR3 sequences, with 65% to 75% as singletons. The TCR sequence derives from a human donor in good health, serving as a control. The material sequenced was sorted CD4+, CD8+, or CD8+CD57+ T cells (not recorded which) from PBMCs. The V and J genes are TRBV7-9 and TRBJ1-4, with TRBD1 matching 11 bases. CDR3 sequence: CASSPRTGGPTNEKLFF. CDR3 sequence (DNA): TGTGCCAGCAGCCCGAGGACAGGGGGCCCAACTAATGAAAAACTGTTTTTT.